This T cell receptor beta chain came from a study of liver allograft versus peripheral blood T cells. Study context: Transplanted livers and recipients' peripheral blood had their T cell receptor repertoires compared.

MiXCR, run by TCRdb on the reads, gives a single entry per CDR3 protein. The sample holds around 17,000 distinct CDR3 sequences, under 25% seen once. The CDR3 has 12 amino acids. The germline V and J ends were trimmed by 7 bases and 7 bases, with 13 bases remaining between them. CDR1 is SQVTM, CDR2 ANQGSEA, per germline. By proportion, this clonotype is medium-sized. The genes are TRBV29-1 and TRBJ2-2; D gene unclear. The TCR was taken from a human patient who had a liver transplant. Among the T cells, some may be from the graft donor. This chain's CDR3 is CSASVAGGELFF. The CDR3 DNA reads as TGCAGCGCCAGCGTTGCAGGCGGGGAGCTGTTTTTT.